This TCR beta chain was sequenced for a study of shared clonotypes between healthy human individuals. The junction had 4 bases not matched to a gene; V was cut back by 0 bases and J by 3 bases. This CDR3 contains 15 residues. Germline CDR1 is SGHRS and CDR2 is YFSETQ. Clones were sequenced by immunoSEQ multiplex PCR, and TCRdb holds only the in-frame ones, with some missing. The profile shows millions of clones, approximately 94% of them singletons. This clone has a single count. CD45RO-negative, CCR7-positively selected cells formed the naive CD8 fraction, excluding terminally differentiated effector memory CD45RA+ cells.

Sequenced sample: naive CD8+ T cells from PBMCs. The receptor was isolated from a man younger than 30 in good health. Some clones in this sample may be carry-over from other donors' samples. The V call is TRBV5-1, the J call TRBJ2-7; 9 bases fit TRBD2. Written as DNA, the CDR3 is TGCGCCAGCAGCTTGGCGCTAGCGGGAAACTACGAGCAGTACTTC. Its translation is CASSLALAGNYEQYF.